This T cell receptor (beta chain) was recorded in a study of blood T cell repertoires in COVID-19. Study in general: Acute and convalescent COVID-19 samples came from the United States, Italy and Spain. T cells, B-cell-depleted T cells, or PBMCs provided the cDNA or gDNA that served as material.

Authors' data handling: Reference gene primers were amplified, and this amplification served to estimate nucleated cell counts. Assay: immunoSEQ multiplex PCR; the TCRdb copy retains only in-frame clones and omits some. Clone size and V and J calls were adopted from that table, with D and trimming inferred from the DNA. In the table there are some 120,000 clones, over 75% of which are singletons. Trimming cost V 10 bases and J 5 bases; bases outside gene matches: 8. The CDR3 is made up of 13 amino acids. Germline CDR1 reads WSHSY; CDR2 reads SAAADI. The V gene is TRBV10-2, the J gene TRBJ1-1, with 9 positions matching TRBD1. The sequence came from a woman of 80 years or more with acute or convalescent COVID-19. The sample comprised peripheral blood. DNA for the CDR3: TGCGCCACATCAGGGACAGGGAGTACTGAAGCTTTCTTT. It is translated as CATSGTGSTEAFF.